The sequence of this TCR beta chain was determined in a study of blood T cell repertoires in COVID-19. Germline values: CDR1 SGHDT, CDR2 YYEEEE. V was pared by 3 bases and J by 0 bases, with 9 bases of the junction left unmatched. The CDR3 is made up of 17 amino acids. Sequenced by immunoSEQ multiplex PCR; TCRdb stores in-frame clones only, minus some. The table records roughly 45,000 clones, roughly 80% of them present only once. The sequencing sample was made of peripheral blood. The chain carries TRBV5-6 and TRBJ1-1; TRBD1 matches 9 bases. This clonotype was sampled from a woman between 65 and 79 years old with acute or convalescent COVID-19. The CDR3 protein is CASSSERDRGLNTEAFF. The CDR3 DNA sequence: TGTGCCAGCAGCTCGGAGCGTGACAGGGGGTTGAACACTGAAGCTTTCTTT.